These 22 T cell receptor beta chains came from one sample sequenced in a study of CD8 T cells in ankylosing spondylitis. TCRdb re-analysed the 5' RACE reads in MiXCR, keeping a single row per CDR3 protein. This sample has roughly 40,000 distinct CDR3 sequences, with 2.5% to 3% found just once. Material for sequencing was blood, either unsorted or a sorted T cell fraction (not recorded which). Receptors were obtained from a male donor with ankylosing spondylitis or in good health (not recorded which).

This clonotype occurred many times. In nucleotides, the CDR3 is TGTGCCAGCAGCGTAGCACAGGGCCCCTACGAGCAGTACTTC. Protein product: CASSVAQGPYEQYF. The gene calls are TRBV9 and TRBJ2-7, with a weak D call TRBD1 (6 bases). V was trimmed by 0 bases and J by 2 bases, leaving 9 bases between them. CDR3 length: 14 amino acids. In germline, CDR1 is SGDLS, CDR2 YYNGEE.

This clonotype was seen many times. This chain connects TRBV9 to TRBJ2-7, with 8 nucleotides matching TRBD2. Losses at the gene ends were 3 bases for V and 3 bases for J; bases not matched to a gene: 5. The germline V gene encodes CDR1 SGDLS and CDR2 YYNGEE. The CDR3 is made up of 14 amino acids. The CDR3 spells CASSGVSGSYEQYF. For the CDR3, the DNA is TGTGCCAGCAGCGGTGTAAGCGGGAGCTACGAGCAGTACTTC.

This clonotype rates as medium-sized (0.01 to 0.1%). The chain has TRBV9 and TRBJ2-5; TRBD1 agrees at 7 bases. Germline V gives CDR1 SGDLS, CDR2 YYNGEE. This CDR3 has 13 amino acids. Trimming at V came to 6 bases and at J to 3 bases, leaving 5 bases not matched to a gene. In DNA form, the CDR3 reads TGTGCCAGCACTCCCACAGGGGAAGAGACCCAGTACTTC. It is translated as CASTPTGEETQYF.

Ten or more counts support this clonotype. J is TRBJ1-5 and V is TRBV9; 8 nucleotides align to TRBD1. Looked up from germline, CDR1 is SGDLS and CDR2 is YYNGEE. CDR3 length: 16 residues. V trimming: 4 bases; J trimming: 0 bases; junction bases outside the gene matches: 6. CDR3 coding DNA: TGTGCCAGCAGCACCGGGACAGGATATAGCAATCAGCCCCAGCATTTT. It encodes CASSTGTGYSNQPQHF.

The table lists this clonotype with many counts. This CDR3 reads CASSVGGLAGEEQFF. The CDR3 DNA reads as TGTGCCAGCAGCGTAGGGGGACTAGCGGGAGAGGAGCAGTTCTTC. V and J are TRBV9 and TRBJ2-1, with TRBD2 matching over 14 bases. Germline assignment: CDR1 SGDLS and CDR2 YYNGEE. This CDR3 has 15 residues. After removal of 0 bases from V and 10 bases from J, the junction contained 3 bases not matched to a gene. The full variable domain, rest sourced from reference TRBV9 and TRBJ2-1, is DSGVTQTPKHLITATGQRVTLRCSPRSGDLSVYWYQQSLDQGLQFLIQYYNGEERAKGNILERFSAQQFPDLHSELNLSSLELGDSALYFCASSVGGLAGEEQFFGPGTRLTVL.

This clonotype was seen many times. The V call is TRBV9, the J call TRBJ2-1; the match to TRBD2 covers 8 bases. Germline values: CDR1 SGDLS, CDR2 YYNGEE. With V trimmed by 0 bases and J by 9 bases, 11 bases remained unmatched. There are 16 residues in the CDR3. The CDR3 nucleotides read TGTGCCAGCAGCGTAGTTGGTAGCGGGGCCGTCGCTGAGCAGTTCTTC. This sequence encodes CASSVVGSGAVAEQFF. Complete variable domain (other parts from reference TRBV9 and TRBJ2-1): DSGVTQTPKHLITATGQRVTLRCSPRSGDLSVYWYQQSLDQGLQFLIQYYNGEERAKGNILERFSAQQFPDLHSELNLSSLELGDSALYFCASSVVGSGAVAEQFFGPGTRLTVL.

This clonotype was detected many times. The chain is built from TRBV9 and TRBJ2-5; 7 nucleotides align to TRBD2. Germline V CDR1 and CDR2: SGDLS, YYNGEE. This CDR3 comprises 14 residues. Losses at the gene ends were 0 bases for V and 5 bases for J; bases not matched to a gene: 4. CDR3 region: CASSVGVGRETQYF. The DNA for the CDR3 is TGTGCCAGCAGCGTAGGAGTCGGGAGGGAGACCCAGTACTTC.

This clonotype was seen repeatedly, ten times or more. J is TRBJ2-5 and V is TRBV9; TRBD2 matches 8 bases. The V gene end was trimmed by 0 bases and the J gene end by 3 bases; junction bases not matched to a gene: 7. The germline gives CDR1 SGDLS, CDR2 YYNGEE. This CDR3 is built from 16 residues. The CDR3 DNA is TGTGCCAGCAGCGTAGCGGGAGGGAATAGTGAAGAGACCCAGTACTTC. The encoded protein is CASSVAGGNSEETQYF. Full variable domain (remainder filled in from reference TRBV9 and TRBJ2-5): DSGVTQTPKHLITATGQRVTLRCSPRSGDLSVYWYQQSLDQGLQFLIQYYNGEERAKGNILERFSAQQFPDLHSELNLSSLELGDSALYFCASSVAGGNSEETQYFGPGTRLLVL.

This clonotype appeared many times. In DNA, the CDR3 is TGTGCCAGCAGCGTCGGGACTAGCGAGCGAGAGACCCAGTACTTC. Amino acid sequence: CASSVGTSERETQYF. V gene TRBV9 combines with J gene TRBJ2-5; TRBD2 aligns across 10 bases. This CDR3 is built from 15 residues. The germline CDR1 and CDR2 sequences are SGDLS and YYNGEE. The V gene end was trimmed by 2 bases and the J gene end by 4 bases; junction bases not matched to a gene: 5.

This clonotype was seen many times. The rearrangement joins TRBV9 to TRBJ1-6; D call uncertain. The germline V gene encodes CDR1 SGDLS and CDR2 YYNGEE. The CDR3 length is 13 residues. The germline V and J ends were trimmed by 3 bases and 14 bases, with 15 bases remaining between them. CDR3 loop: CASSADLSGTLHF. Here the CDR3 DNA reads TGTGCCAGCAGCGCGGACCTATCGGGGACCCTCCACTTT.

This clonotype was recorded many times. This rearrangement joins TRBV9 to TRBJ1-6; TRBD1 is a possible D gene (5 bases). Trimming removed 0 bases from V and 7 bases from J, with 17 bases in between. CDR1 SGDLS and CDR2 YYNGEE come from the germline V gene. CDR3 length equals 17 residues. CDR3 in amino acids: CASSVGAGQNPNSPLHF. CDR3 nucleotides: TGTGCCAGCAGCGTAGGCGCAGGGCAAAACCCCAATTCACCCCTCCACTTT. Drawing the rest from reference TRBV9 and TRBJ1-6, the complete variable domain is DSGVTQTPKHLITATGQRVTLRCSPRSGDLSVYWYQQSLDQGLQFLIQYYNGEERAKGNILERFSAQQFPDLHSELNLSSLELGDSALYFCASSVGAGQNPNSPLHFGNGTRLTVT.

This clonotype was counted ten times or more. The CDR3 DNA reads TGTGCCAGCAGCGACTCCCGTGGGACAGCGGCCTACAATGAGCAGTTCTTC. Its translation: CASSDSRGTAAYNEQFF. The rearrangement links TRBV9 to TRBJ2-1, with 7 positions matching TRBD1. The CDR3 loop spans 17 amino acids. Trimming cost V 3 bases and J 2 bases; bases outside gene matches: 11. Germline values: CDR1 SGDLS, CDR2 YYNGEE.

The table lists this clonotype with many counts. This chain links TRBV9 with TRBJ2-5; 10 nucleotides agree with TRBD2. The CDR3 sequence is 17 residues long. The germline V gene has CDR1 SGDLS and CDR2 YYNGEE. The junction had 13 bases not matched to a gene; V was cut back by 3 bases and J by 5 bases. CDR3 loop: CASSGTRAGGPRETQYF. The CDR3 bases are TGTGCCAGCAGCGGGACGAGAGCGGGAGGGCCTAGGGAGACCCAGTACTTC.

This clonotype was observed many times. The chain couples TRBV9 to TRBJ1-2; D gene unclear. CDR3 length equals 13 residues. Germline V lookup: CDR1 SGDLS, CDR2 YYNGEE. Trimming took off 2 bases at V and 3 bases at J, with 8 bases between the two ends. CDR3 protein: CASSVREDYGYTF. DNA of the CDR3: TGTGCCAGCAGCGTTCGTGAGGACTATGGCTACACCTTC. Drawing the rest from reference TRBV9 and TRBJ1-2, the complete variable domain is DSGVTQTPKHLITATGQRVTLRCSPRSGDLSVYWYQQSLDQGLQFLIQYYNGEERAKGNILERFSAQQFPDLHSELNLSSLELGDSALYFCASSVREDYGYTFGSGTRLTVV.

This clonotype was observed many times. DNA for the CDR3: TGTGCCAGCAGCGTAGGGTGGAACGAGCAGTACTTC. As protein: CASSVGWNEQYF. The chain carries TRBV9 and TRBJ2-7; no clear D gene. This CDR3 contains 12 residues. V dropped 0 bases and J dropped 5 bases, with 6 bases sitting between them. Germline-derived CDR1 and CDR2 are SGDLS and YYNGEE.

In this sample, this clonotype turned up many times. The V and J genes are TRBV9 and TRBJ2-7; D may be TRBD1 or TRBD2 (5 bases each). This CDR3 spans 16 amino acids. Trimming stripped 0 bases from V and 3 bases from J, with 16 bases between. Germline loops: CDR1 SGDLS, CDR2 YYNGEE. CDR3 sequence: CASSVEPGRMSYEQYF. The CDR3, as DNA: TGTGCCAGCAGCGTAGAACCGGGACGAATGAGCTACGAGCAGTACTTC.

This clonotype was seen repeatedly, ten times or more. The chain employs TRBV9 and TRBJ2-3; 9 nucleotides match TRBD1. CDR3 size: 16 residues. Trimming cost V 3 bases and J 2 bases; bases outside gene matches: 7. The germline CDR1 and CDR2 sequences are SGDLS and YYNGEE. The DNA of the CDR3 is TGTGCCAGCAGCGCCGGCGGGACAGGGCTCACAGATACGCAGTATTTT. This codes for CASSAGGTGLTDTQYF.

This clonotype came up many times. The V and J genes are TRBV9 and TRBJ2-1; 9 bases are a match to TRBD2. CDR3 size: 16 residues. Per the germline V gene, CDR1 is SGDLS and CDR2 is YYNGEE. J was trimmed by 4 bases and V by 3 bases; bases with no gene match: 8. CDR3 amino acids: CASSAGVAGDYNEQFF. In DNA, the CDR3 is TGTGCCAGCAGCGCTGGGGTAGCGGGAGATTACAATGAGCAGTTCTTC.

This clonotype was detected many times. The chain couples TRBV21-1 to TRBJ1-2; TRBD1, the table's D call, lacks a check against the DNA. TRBV21-1 is shown as a pseudogene. This CDR3 contains 12 residues. CDR3 protein: CASSQTGDFNTF. CDR3 DNA: TGTGCCAGCAGCCAAACAGGGGATTTTAACACCTTC.

This clonotype was observed at least ten times. The CDR3 DNA is TGTGCCAGCAGCGCCCGGCTCGGGGAGTACGATACGCAGTATTTT. It yields the protein CASSARLGEYDTQYF. This chain links TRBV9 with TRBJ2-3, with a possible D match to TRBD2 (5 bases). The CDR3 has 15 residues. Trimming cost V 3 bases and J 6 bases, with 17 bases left between them. From germline, CDR1 is SGDLS and CDR2 YYNGEE.

This clonotype was recorded at least ten times. The J gene is TRBJ2-1, the V gene TRBV9; perhaps D is TRBD1 or TRBD2 (6 bases each). Trimming cost V 4 bases and J 1 base, with 12 bases left between them. Germline V CDR1 and CDR2: SGDLS, YYNGEE. This CDR3 has 15 amino acids. CDR3 in amino acids: CASSSGGGSYNEQFF. In DNA, the CDR3 is TGTGCCAGCAGCTCCGGGGGCGGTTCCTACAATGAGCAGTTCTTC. Complete variable domain (other parts from reference TRBV9 and TRBJ2-1): DSGVTQTPKHLITATGQRVTLRCSPRSGDLSVYWYQQSLDQGLQFLIQYYNGEERAKGNILERFSAQQFPDLHSELNLSSLELGDSALYFCASSSGGGSYNEQFFGPGTRLTVL.

This clonotype was observed many times. The chain couples TRBV9 to TRBJ2-1; 9 positions agree with TRBD2. CDR3 length: 15 residues. Trimming took 0 bases from V and 3 from J; bases not matched to a gene: 1. The germline CDR1 and CDR2 sequences are SGDLS and YYNGEE. This chain's CDR3 is CASSVDSGSYNEQFF. The CDR3 DNA is TGTGCCAGCAGCGTAGATAGCGGGAGCTACAATGAGCAGTTCTTC.